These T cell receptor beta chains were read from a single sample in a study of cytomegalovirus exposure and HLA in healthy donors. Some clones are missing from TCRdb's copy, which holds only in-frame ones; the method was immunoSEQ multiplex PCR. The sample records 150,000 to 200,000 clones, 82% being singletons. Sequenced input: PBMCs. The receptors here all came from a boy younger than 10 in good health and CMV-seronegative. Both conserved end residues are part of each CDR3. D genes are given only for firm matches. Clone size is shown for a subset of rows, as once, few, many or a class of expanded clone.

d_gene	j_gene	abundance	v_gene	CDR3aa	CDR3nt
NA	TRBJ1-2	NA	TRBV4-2	CASSQAGELNYGYTF	TGTGCCAGCAGCCAAGCGGGGGAGCTTAACTATGGCTACACCTTC
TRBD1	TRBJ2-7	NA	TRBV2	CASSPGQGVHEQYF	TGTGCCAGCAGCCCGGGACAGGGGGTCCACGAGCAGTACTTC
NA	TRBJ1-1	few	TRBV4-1	CASSQGQGNTEAFF	TGCGCCAGCAGCCAAGGGCAGGGGAACACTGAAGCTTTCTTT
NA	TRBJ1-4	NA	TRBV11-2	CASSFPLTGEGEKLFF	TGTGCCAGCAGCTTTCCTTTGACGGGGGAGGGTGAAAAACTGTTTTTT
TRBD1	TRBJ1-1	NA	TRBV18	CASSLTGGGNTEAFF	TGTGCCAGCTCACTCACAGGGGGCGGCAACACTGAAGCTTTCTTT
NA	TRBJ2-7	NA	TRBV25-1	CASKGRVKREQYF	TGTGCCAGCAAAGGCAGGGTTAAACGCGAGCAGTACTTC
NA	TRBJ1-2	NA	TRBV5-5	CASSLAGSTPYGYTF	TGTGCCAGCAGCTTGGCCGGGTCCACCCCCTATGGCTACACCTTC
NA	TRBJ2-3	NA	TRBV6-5	CASTPSGILADTQYF	TGTGCCAGCACCCCCTCCGGGATTCTGGCAGATACGCAGTATTTT
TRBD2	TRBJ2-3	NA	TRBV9	CASSVRVSGRGGRPQYF	TGTGCCAGCAGCGTACGAGTGTCCGGGCGGGGGGGCCGCCCGCAGTATTTT
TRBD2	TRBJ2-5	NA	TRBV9	CASSVGGGGAGETQYF	TGTGCCAGCAGCGTAGGGGGCGGGGGAGCGGGAGAGACCCAGTACTTC
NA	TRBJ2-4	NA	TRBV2	CASRQSLAKNIQYF	TGTGCCAGCAGACAGAGCCTAGCCAAAAACATTCAGTACTTC
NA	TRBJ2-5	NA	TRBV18	CASSPWSPFGETQYF	TGTGCCAGCTCACCTTGGTCTCCGTTCGGGGAGACCCAGTACTTC
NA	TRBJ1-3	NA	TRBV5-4	CASSLRSSGNTIYF	TGTGCCAGCAGCTTGAGAAGCTCCGGAAACACCATATATTTT
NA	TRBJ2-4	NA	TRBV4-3	CASSQSPGTKNIQYF	TGCGCCAGCAGCCAGAGCCCGGGGACCAAAAACATTCAGTACTTC